The rows below give T cell receptor beta chains drawn from one sample of a study of human T cells and chemical hapten exposure. MiXCR, applied by TCRdb to the RACE reads, yields one record per CDR3 protein. The table includes about 340,000 distinct CDR3 sequences, under 9% detected once. Sequences were derived from whole blood, sampled in connection with sensitization to the hapten diphenylcyclopropenone (DPC). These receptors were collected from a woman aged 18-29 years with alopecia areata. Some clones in this sample may be carry-over from other donors' samples. Both conserved end residues are part of each CDR3. D genes are given only for firm matches. Clone size is stated in some rows and not others, as once, few, many or a class when expanded.

clone_size,v_call,j_call,d_call,cdr3_nt,cdr3_aa
few,TRBV3-1,TRBJ1-5,NA,TGTGCCAGCAGCCAAGACCTCCCGGGACCGAATCAGCCCCAGCATTTT,CASSQDLPGPNQPQHF
NA,TRBV7-2,TRBJ1-4,TRBD1,TGTGCCAGCAGCTTTGACAGGGGGAGTGAAAAACTGTTTTTT,CASSFDRGSEKLFF
few,TRBV13,TRBJ2-3,NA,TGTGCCAGCAGCCTACACCGGGCAGATACGCAGTATTTT,CASSLHRADTQYF
many,TRBV5-4,TRBJ1-2,NA,TGTGCCAGCAGCATAGACAGAGCGCCTATGGATGGCTACACCTTC,CASSIDRAPMDGYTF
few,TRBV18,TRBJ1-4,NA,TGTGCCAGCTCACCACAGGATCAGGAACTGTTTTTT,CASSPQDQELFF
many,TRBV13,TRBJ2-7,NA,TGTGCCAGCAGCTGGGGCTCGGGCTACGAGCAGTACTTC,CASSWGSGYEQYF
many,TRBV29-1,TRBJ1-3,NA,TGCAGCGTGATGACAGCCTCTGGAAACACCATATATTTT,CSVMTASGNTIYF
medium-sized,TRBV27,TRBJ2-7,NA,TGTGCCAGCAGTTACGACAGGAGCGGGGCCTACGAGCAGTACTTC,CASSYDRSGAYEQYF
few,TRBV4-2,TRBJ1-5,NA,TGTGCCAGCAGCCAAGATTGGGGTGAGGAGCCCCAGCATTTT,CASSQDWGEEPQHF
many,TRBV28,TRBJ2-4,NA,TGTGCCAGCAGTCCAAAAAACATTCAGTACTTC,CASSPKNIQYF
NA,TRBV27,TRBJ1-6,NA,TGTGCCAGCAGCTCACTCCGGGGGCATTCACCCCTCCACTTT,CASSSLRGHSPLHF
few,TRBV6-5,TRBJ1-2,TRBD1,TGTGCCAGCAGTTACTCAGCGGGACAGAACTATGGCTACACCTTC,CASSYSAGQNYGYTF